The clone carrying this T cell receptor beta chain has just a few counts. These data belong to a study of early T cells in non-severe SARS-CoV-2 infection. Study summary: Chains stayed unpaired after sequencing of bulk RNA from unsorted whole blood.

Researchers attached unique molecular identifiers to individual cDNA molecules. TCRdb fed the 5' RACE reads into MiXCR, producing one record per CDR3 protein. The data contain some 82,000 distinct CDR3 sequences, roughly 6% of them singletons. The CDR3 length is 17 residues. Material for sequencing was whole blood. This clonotype was obtained from an adult who was a healthcare worker with PCR-confirmed SARS-CoV-2 infection or an uninfected control (not recorded which). This chain links TRBV21-1 with TRBJ2-2; the D call in the table, TRBD2, was not verified against the DNA. TRBV21-1 is a pseudogene locus. The CDR3 DNA reads TGTGCCAGCAGCAAAATAAGAGGACTAGCGGGAGGTGGGGAGCTGTTTTTT. Encoded protein: CASSKIRGLAGGGELFF.